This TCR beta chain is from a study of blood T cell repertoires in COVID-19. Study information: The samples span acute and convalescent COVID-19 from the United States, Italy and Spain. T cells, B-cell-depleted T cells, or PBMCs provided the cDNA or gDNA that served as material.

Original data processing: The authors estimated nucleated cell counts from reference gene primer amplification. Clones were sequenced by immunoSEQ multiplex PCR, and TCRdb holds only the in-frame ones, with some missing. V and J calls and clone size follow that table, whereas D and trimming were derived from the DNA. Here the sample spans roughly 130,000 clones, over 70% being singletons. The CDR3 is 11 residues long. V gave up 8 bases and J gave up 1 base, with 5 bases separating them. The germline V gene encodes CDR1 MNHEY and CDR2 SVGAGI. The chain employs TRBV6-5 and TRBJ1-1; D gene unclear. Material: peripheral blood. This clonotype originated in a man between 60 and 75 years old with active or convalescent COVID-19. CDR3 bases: TGTGCCAGCCCAGGGAACACTGAAGCTTTCTTT. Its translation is CASPGNTEAFF.